The rows below give T cell receptor beta chains drawn from one sample of a study of cytomegalovirus exposure and HLA in healthy donors. Clones were sequenced by immunoSEQ multiplex PCR, and TCRdb holds only the in-frame ones, with some missing. The data show 150,000 to 200,000 clones, roughly 75% seen once. The sample taken for sequencing was PBMCs. These TCRs come from a male donor in good health and CMV-seronegative. CDR3s include the opening cysteine and the closing phenylalanine or tryptophan.

CDR3 length: 15; J gene: TRBJ2-6; V gene: TRBV28; CDR3 protein: CASSLQGSGANVLTF
CDR3 length: 14; J gene: TRBJ1-2; V gene: TRBV6-5; CDR3 protein: CASRPTGTDSGYTF
CDR3 length: 17; J gene: TRBJ2-2; V gene: TRBV11-3; CDR3 protein: CASSLDWSGEGTGELFF
CDR3 length: 13; J gene: TRBJ1-1; V gene: TRBV2; CDR3 protein: CASSYRVGTEAFF
CDR3 length: 15; J gene: TRBJ2-2; V gene: TRBV7-9; CDR3 protein: CASSLTGIGTGELFF
CDR3 length: 14; J gene: TRBJ1-2; V gene: TRBV5-1; CDR3 protein: CASNRQRANYGYTF
CDR3 length: 15; J gene: TRBJ1-2; V gene: TRBV5-1; CDR3 protein: CASSLAGQGERGYTF
CDR3 length: 15; J gene: TRBJ1-1; V gene: TRBV27; CDR3 protein: CASSLDRGADTEAFF
CDR3 length: 17; J gene: TRBJ1-4; V gene: TRBV4-1; CDR3 protein: CASSQIALGVTNEKLFF
CDR3 length: 14; J gene: TRBJ2-3; V gene: TRBV19; CDR3 protein: CASSPGQGPDTQYF
CDR3 length: 15; J gene: TRBJ1-3; V gene: TRBV18; CDR3 protein: CASSPSAGVGNTIYF
CDR3 length: 18; J gene: TRBJ2-2; V gene: TRBV5-6; CDR3 protein: CASSMWTSGRGLVGELFF
CDR3 length: 15; J gene: TRBJ2-7; V gene: TRBV4-3; CDR3 protein: CASSQLTGTGLEQYF
CDR3 length: 16; J gene: -; V gene: TRBV2; CDR3 protein: CASSALDRGSSYEQYF
CDR3 length: 15; J gene: TRBJ2-7; V gene: TRBV6-5; CDR3 protein: CASSSAGLGNNEQYF
CDR3 length: 12; J gene: TRBJ2-7; V gene: TRBV9; CDR3 protein: CASWGGVNEQYF
CDR3 length: 16; J gene: TRBJ2-2; V gene: TRBV4-1; CDR3 protein: CASWARGVHNTGELFF
CDR3 length: 14; J gene: TRBJ1-4; V gene: TRBV5-1; CDR3 protein: CASSWTGGHEKLFF
CDR3 length: 13; J gene: TRBJ2-3; V gene: TRBV7-3; CDR3 protein: CASSSLGTDTQYF
CDR3 length: 15; J gene: TRBJ1-2; V gene: TRBV5-6; CDR3 protein: CASSLLDRVENGYTF
CDR3 length: 13; J gene: TRBJ1-5; V gene: TRBV2; CDR3 protein: CASSEDPRQPQHF
CDR3 length: 17; J gene: TRBJ2-2; V gene: TRBV5-6; CDR3 protein: CASSSWASGGYTGELFF
CDR3 length: 14; J gene: TRBJ1-3; V gene: TRBV9; CDR3 protein: CASSVDNRGFTIYF
CDR3 length: 12; J gene: TRBJ1-2; V gene: TRBV5-6; CDR3 protein: CASSLGVLGYTF
CDR3 length: 12; J gene: TRBJ2-7; V gene: TRBV19; CDR3 protein: CASSSGGYEQYF
CDR3 length: 15; J gene: TRBJ2-2; V gene: TRBV5-4; CDR3 protein: CASSPGGRGTGELFF
CDR3 length: 15; J gene: TRBJ2-7; V gene: TRBV9; CDR3 protein: CASSVGLAGTYEQYF
CDR3 length: 14; J gene: TRBJ1-2; V gene: TRBV7-9; CDR3 protein: CASSYARGDYGYTF
CDR3 length: 14; J gene: TRBJ2-5; V gene: TRBV7-9; CDR3 protein: CASSWGQNQETQYF
CDR3 length: 15; J gene: TRBJ1-5; V gene: TRBV6-1; CDR3 protein: CASKGALEGKGPQHF
CDR3 length: 14; J gene: TRBJ1-1; V gene: TRBV28; CDR3 protein: CASSLGRGYSEAFF
CDR3 length: 14; J gene: TRBJ2-4; V gene: TRBV10-3; CDR3 protein: CAIQPAGSKNIQYF
CDR3 length: 17; J gene: TRBJ2-3; V gene: TRBV4-3; CDR3 protein: CASSQDLFQGNTDTQYF
CDR3 length: 15; J gene: TRBJ2-1; V gene: TRBV7-9; CDR3 protein: CASSLDSGAHNEQFF
CDR3 length: 13; J gene: TRBJ2-1; V gene: TRBV27; CDR3 protein: CASSPLAGGEQFF
CDR3 length: 13; J gene: TRBJ2-7; V gene: TRBV2; CDR3 protein: CASSVSQSYEQYF
CDR3 length: 14; J gene: TRBJ1-5; V gene: TRBV11-2; CDR3 protein: CASSFGSGDQPQHF
CDR3 length: 14; J gene: TRBJ1-1; V gene: TRBV6-1; CDR3 protein: CASSATGYGTEAFF
CDR3 length: 16; J gene: TRBJ2-3; V gene: TRBV2; CDR3 protein: CASGGLAGGITDTQYF
CDR3 length: 16; J gene: TRBJ2-2; V gene: TRBV7-8; CDR3 protein: CASSPGLATNTGELFF
CDR3 length: 13; J gene: TRBJ1-1; V gene: TRBV27; CDR3 protein: CASSSVGQREAFF
CDR3 length: 13; J gene: TRBJ1-2; V gene: TRBV5-5; CDR3 protein: CASSFDQNYGYTF
CDR3 length: 14; J gene: TRBJ2-1; V gene: TRBV6-5; CDR3 protein: CASSPAGLGREQFF
CDR3 length: 13; J gene: TRBJ2-1; V gene: TRBV19; CDR3 protein: CASSIERTGVQFF
CDR3 length: 15; J gene: TRBJ1-1; V gene: TRBV9; CDR3 protein: CASSPEQTGGTEAFF
CDR3 length: 15; J gene: TRBJ1-1; V gene: TRBV4-1; CDR3 protein: CASSQEGWEVAEAFF
CDR3 length: 14; J gene: TRBJ1-6; V gene: TRBV28; CDR3 protein: CASGGRGYNSPLHF
CDR3 length: 13; J gene: TRBJ1-2; V gene: TRBV6-1; CDR3 protein: CASSEFRVYGYTF
CDR3 length: 14; J gene: TRBJ2-7; V gene: TRBV9; CDR3 protein: CASSPRASPGEQYF
CDR3 length: 14; J gene: TRBJ2-1; V gene: TRBV7-3; CDR3 protein: CASSAPSGSNEQFF
CDR3 length: 13; J gene: TRBJ1-1; V gene: TRBV7-9; CDR3 protein: CASSLATGTEAFF
CDR3 length: 16; J gene: TRBJ1-2; V gene: TRBV7-9; CDR3 protein: CASSPGAQGVNYGYTF
CDR3 length: 16; J gene: TRBJ2-7; V gene: TRBV2; CDR3 protein: CASSLTGNLWSYEQYF
CDR3 length: 10; J gene: TRBJ2-7; V gene: TRBV20-1; CDR3 protein: CSARASEQYF
CDR3 length: 15; J gene: TRBJ2-1; V gene: TRBV27; CDR3 protein: CASSLTSGTYNEQFF